The 17 T cell receptor beta chains reported below all come from one sample, sequenced in a study of blood T cell repertoires in COVID-19. Clones were read by immunoSEQ multiplex PCR, and TCRdb kept only the in-frame ones, dropping some. This sample has over 60,000 clones; 65% to 90% occur once, and the top ten carry 10% to 13%. Specimen: peripheral blood. The receptor source for this set is a man aged 45 to 65 with COVID-19, enrolled during active disease.

The chain is built from TRBV19 and TRBJ2-1; 8 nucleotides align to TRBD2. The CDR3 runs 14 residues. V shed 2 bases, J shed 9 bases, and the junction held 6 bases outside the gene matches. Germline assignment: CDR1 LNHDA and CDR2 SQIVND (reference sequence). The chain's CDR3 is CASSIIGRVAEQFF. CDR3 nucleotides: TGTGCCAGTAGTATAATCGGGAGGGTGGCTGAGCAGTTCTTC.

The sample holds a few counts of this clone. The CDR3 region is CASLAVNTGELFF. The CDR3 DNA is TGTGCCAGCCTAGCGGTTAACACCGGGGAGCTGTTTTTT. The V call is TRBV3-1 (or the pseudogene TRBV3-2), the J call TRBJ2-2; 7 bases are shared with TRBD2. V lost 8 bases, J lost 2 bases, and 2 bases stayed unmatched. This CDR3 has 13 residues. The germline gives CDR1 LGHDT, CDR2 YNNKEL (reference sequence).

The J gene is TRBJ2-6, the V gene TRBV6-5; D is uncertain. Looked up from germline, CDR1 is MNHEY and CDR2 is SVGAGI. The CDR3 runs to 15 residues. V lost 5 bases and J lost 3, with 11 bases in between. The CDR3 DNA follows: TGTGCCAGCAGTCAGACTCGGGTTGGGGCCAACGTCCTGACTTTC. This codes for CASSQTRVGANVLTF.

The J gene is TRBJ1-3, the V gene TRBV6-1; 7 nucleotides line up with TRBD1. Trimming removed 3 bases from V and 3 bases from J; junction bases left unmatched: 5. The CDR3 has 15 amino acids. Germline values: CDR1 MNHNS, CDR2 SASEGT. CDR3 sequence (DNA): TGTGCCAGCAGTGACCACAGGGGTTATGGAAACACCATATATTTT. Translation: CASSDHRGYGNTIYF.

The rearrangement links TRBV5-1 to TRBJ2-1; 11 nucleotides align to TRBD2. V was pared by 4 bases and J by 4 bases, with 4 bases of the junction left unmatched. This CDR3 has 15 residues. Germline V lookup: CDR1 SGHRS, CDR2 YFSETQ. CDR3 nucleotides: TGCGCCAGCAGCCCCTGGACTAGCGGGTACAATGAGCAGTTCTTC. Protein product: CASSPWTSGYNEQFF.

The chain couples TRBV11-2 to TRBJ2-7; no reliable D call. The CDR3 has 13 amino acids. V was cut by 4 bases and J by 1 base, with 8 bases left in between. Germline V lookup: CDR1 SGHAT, CDR2 FQNNGV. Here the CDR3 DNA reads TGTGCCAGCAGCTCCCCCACTTCCTACGAGCAGTACTTC. Translating it yields CASSSPTSYEQYF. The full variable domain, with the rest looked up from reference TRBV11-2 and TRBJ2-7, is EAGVAQSPRYKIIEKRQSVAFWCNPISGHATLYWYQQILGQGPKLLIQFQNNGVVDDSQLPKDRFSAERLKGVDSTLKIQPAKLEDSAVYLCASSSPTSYEQYFGPGTRLTVT.

The gene calls are TRBV4-1 and TRBJ2-7; the match to TRBD1 covers 8 bases. The CDR3 is 15 residues long. Trimming at V came to 2 bases and at J to 2 bases, leaving 5 bases not matched to a gene. Germline V CDR1 and CDR2: MGHRA, YSYEKL. Here the CDR3 DNA reads TGCGCCAGCAGCCAAATCGCACAGGGGGCCTACGAGCAGTACTTC. This sequence encodes CASSQIAQGAYEQYF.

V is TRBV28 and J is TRBJ1-1; D is undetermined. The CDR3 is 17 amino acids. Between the trimmed V and J ends, which lost 3 bases and 0 bases, there was a span of 17 bases. Germline CDR1 is MDHEN and CDR2 is SYDVKM. In nucleotides, the CDR3 is TGTGCCAGCAGTTTCCTGAAGAATGATAACATGAACACTGAAGCTTTCTTT. This gives the protein CASSFLKNDNMNTEAFF.

V is TRBV11-1 and J is TRBJ2-1, with TRBD2 matching over 10 bases. The CDR3 contains 14 residues. CDR1 is SGHAT, CDR2 FQDESV, per germline (reference sequence). Losses at the gene ends were 3 bases for V and 8 bases for J; bases not matched to a gene: 4. DNA for the CDR3: TGTGCCAGCAGCTTTGGACTAGCGGACGATGAGCAGTTCTTC. Its protein is CASSFGLADDEQFF. Complete variable domain (other parts from reference TRBV11-1 and TRBJ2-1): EAEVAQSPRYKITEKSQAVAFWCDPISGHATLYWYRQILGQGPELLVQFQDESVVDDSQLPKDRFSAERLKGVDSTLKIQPAELGDSAMYLCASSFGLADDEQFFGPGTRLTVL.

The chain has TRBV28 and TRBJ1-3; 7 bases map to TRBD1. The CDR3 spans 16 residues. The trim removed 4 bases at V and 4 bases at J, leaving 10 bases unmatched. CDR1 and CDR2 from the germline V gene are MDHEN and SYDVKM. The CDR3 region has the DNA TGTGCCAGCAGTTCAGACAGGGTCACTAGCGGAAACACCATATATTTT. Protein: CASSSDRVTSGNTIYF.

This chain joins TRBV2 and TRBJ1-5; 12 nucleotides align to TRBD1. CDR1 is SNHLY, CDR2 FYNNEI, per germline. The junction had 4 bases not matched to a gene; V was cut back by 8 bases and J by 5 bases. The CDR3 length is 14 residues. The CDR3: CASSGQGAYQPQHF. CDR3 sequence (DNA): TGTGCCAGCTCGGGACAGGGGGCTTATCAGCCCCAGCATTTT.

The J gene is TRBJ2-1, the V gene TRBV4-3; no firm D call. Germline V gives CDR1 LGHNA, CDR2 YSLEER. The V end was cut by 0 bases, the J end by 0 bases, with 15 bases between. The CDR3 is 18 amino acids. The CDR3 sequence is CASSQDSAARSSYNEQFF. In DNA form, the CDR3 reads TGCGCCAGCAGCCAAGATTCGGCGGCGCGGAGCTCCTACAATGAGCAGTTCTTC.

The genes are TRBV11-2 and TRBJ1-6; D gene uncertain. The germline V gene encodes CDR1 SGHAT and CDR2 FQNNGV. CDR3 length: 16 amino acids. V shed 0 bases and J shed 4 bases, with 10 bases lying between them. In nucleotides, the CDR3 is TGTGCCAGCAGCTTAGAGGGCGGGCAGTATAATTCACCCCTCCACTTT. Its protein product is CASSLEGGQYNSPLHF.

The rearrangement uses TRBV9 and TRBJ2-1; D call uncertain. The CDR3 covers 15 residues. Germline V gives CDR1 SGDLS, CDR2 YYNGEE. V gave up 4 bases and J gave up 9 bases, with 20 bases separating them. The CDR3 nucleotides read TGTGCCAGCAGCCCCGGAGCCCCAACGAGGAGTGAGCAGTTCTTC. Translating gives CASSPGAPTRSEQFF.

The chain has TRBV5-4 and TRBJ2-1, with a tentative D call TRBD1 (6 bases). V lost 4 bases and J 0 bases, leaving 17 bases between the germline ends. The length of the CDR3 is 17 residues. CDR1 is SGHNT, CDR2 YYREEE, per germline (reference sequence). The CDR3 reads CASSPDLTGSSYNEQFF. The DNA for the CDR3 is TGTGCCAGCAGCCCAGACCTTACAGGGAGCTCCTACAATGAGCAGTTCTTC.

This clone appeared a single time. This chain connects TRBV19 to TRBJ2-2, with 9 bases aligning to TRBD2. Germline V gene sequence: CDR1 LNHDA, CDR2 SQIVND (reference sequence). Germline trimming cut 5 bases from V and 7 bases from J; bases unmatched to any gene: 14. CDR3 length equals 17 residues. The CDR3 loop is CASSRLAGSRGGGELFF. CDR3 nucleotides: TGTGCCAGTAGTCGTCTAGCGGGGAGTCGAGGTGGCGGGGAGCTGTTTTTT.

The chain employs TRBV4-1 and TRBJ2-7, with D unresolved. The V gene's germline CDR1 is MGHRA and CDR2 YSYEKL. Deletions cut 0 bases from V and 3 bases from J, with 6 bases between. This CDR3 comprises 13 residues. The CDR3 loop is CASSQDVRYEQYF. In DNA, the CDR3 is TGCGCCAGCAGCCAAGATGTTCGCTACGAGCAGTACTTC.